These 22 T cell receptor beta chains came from one sample sequenced in a study of OX40 agonist ivuxolimab in advanced cancers. Profiling relied on immunoSEQ multiplex PCR, and the TCRdb table lists in-frame clones only, not all of them. The data hold 45,000 to 60,000 clones, with more than 70% observed a single time. The material sequenced was CD4+ or CD8+ T cells sorted from blood, taken in a trial of the OX40 agonist ivuxolimab. Receptors were obtained from an adult with an advanced solid tumor such as melanoma, head and neck, liver or kidney cancer.

The chain combines TRBV2 with TRBJ1-1; D gene unclear. The length of the CDR3 is 12 residues. V was pared by 3 bases and J by 3 bases, with 5 bases between. CDR1 SNHLY and CDR2 FYNNEI come from the germline V gene. Written as DNA, the CDR3 is TGTGCCAGCAGTGACAGGTACACTGAAGCTTTCTTT. This translates into CASSDRYTEAFF. Full variable domain (rest looked up from reference TRBV2 and TRBJ1-1): EPEVTQTPSHQVTQMGQEVILRCVPISNHLYFYWYRQILGQKVEFLVSFYNNEISEKSEIFDDQFSVERPDGSNFTLKIRSTKLEDSAMYFCASSDRYTEAFFGQGTRLTVV.

For this clone: The sample carries other DNA sequences with the same CDR3. The chain employs TRBV6-6 and TRBJ2-1; no clear D. The germline CDR1 and CDR2 sequences are MNHNY and SVGAGI (reference sequence). The CDR3 sequence is 11 residues long. V dropped 2 bases and J dropped 7 bases, with 3 bases sitting between them. This CDR3 reads CASSYGNEQFF. Here the CDR3 DNA reads TGTGCCAGCAGTTACGGGAATGAGCAGTTCTTC.

The gene calls are TRBV4-1 and TRBJ1-1; D is unresolved. This CDR3 comprises 15 residues. Germline V CDR1 and CDR2: MGHRA, YSYEKL. The V end was cut by 0 bases, the J end by 0 bases, with 8 bases between. Here the CDR3 reads CASSQDPYLNTEAFF. As DNA, the CDR3 is TGCGCCAGCAGCCAAGATCCATACCTGAACACTGAAGCTTTCTTT.

The chain joins TRBV5-5 to TRBJ2-7, with 10 bases fitting TRBD1. The CDR3 is 14 residues long. The trim removed 4 bases at V and 1 base at J, leaving 2 bases unmatched. Germline-derived CDR1 and CDR2 are SGHKS and YYEKEE (reference sequence). In nucleotides, the CDR3 is TGTGCCAGCAGCGGACAGGGGGAATCCTACGAGCAGTACGTC. This codes for CASSGQGESYEQYV.

This chain uses TRBV7-9 with TRBJ1-6, with D perhaps TRBD1 (5 bases). The V gene's germline CDR1 is SEHNR and CDR2 FQNEAQ (reference sequence). Trimming left V 2 bases short and J 6 bases short, with 8 bases between. CDR3 length: 14 residues. In DNA, the CDR3 is TGTGCCAGCAGCTTACCAGGGATTAATTCACCCCTCCACTTT. Amino acids: CASSLPGINSPLHF.

The gene calls are TRBV7-2 and TRBJ2-1, with 13 bases fitting TRBD2. The junction had 6 bases not matched to a gene; V was cut back by 5 bases and J by 2 bases. The CDR3 is made up of 17 amino acids. Germline V gene sequence: CDR1 SGHTA, CDR2 FQGNSA. The CDR3 spells CASSPGTSGTTYNEQFF. CDR3 nucleotides: TGTGCCAGCAGCCCCGGGACTAGCGGGACTACCTACAATGAGCAGTTCTTC. Looking up the rest from reference TRBV7-2 and TRBJ2-1 gives the full variable domain: GAGVSQSPSNKVTEKGKDVELRCDPISGHTALYWYRQSLGQGLEFLIYFQGNSAPDKSGLPSDRFSAERTGGSVSTLTIQRTQQEDSAVYLCASSPGTSGTTYNEQFFGPGTRLTVL.

The chain joins TRBV14 to TRBJ1-2; TRBD1 matches at 7 bases. Per germline, CDR1 SGHDN and CDR2 FVKESK. The length of the CDR3 is 14 residues. V trimming: 6 bases; J trimming: 3 bases; junction bases outside the gene matches: 7. CDR3 DNA: TGTGCCAGCAGTTTGACAGGGCCCTACTATGGCTACACCTTC. It translates to CASSLTGPYYGYTF.

This chain uses TRBV6-5 with TRBJ1-2, with TRBD1 matching 7 bases. J was trimmed by 8 bases and V by 4 bases; bases with no gene match: 10. CDR1 is MNHEY, CDR2 SVGAGI, per germline. This CDR3 region has 14 residues. This CDR3 is CASSSGTVLWGYTF. The CDR3 coding sequence is TGTGCCAGCAGTTCCGGGACAGTTTTGTGGGGCTACACCTTC.

The chain is built from TRBV6-1 and TRBJ2-1; D not resolved. V lost 0 bases, J lost 3 bases, and 18 bases lay in between. CDR3 size: 18 residues. The germline gives CDR1 MNHNS, CDR2 SASEGT. CDR3 sequence (DNA): TGTGCCAGCAGTGAAGCCCCTTGGCGGCCGACATACTACAATGAGCAGTTCTTC. It codes for CASSEAPWRPTYYNEQFF.

The chain carries TRBV6-6 and TRBJ2-7; D call uncertain. The CDR3 loop spans 12 amino acids. CDR1 and CDR2 from the germline V gene are MNHNY and SVGAGI (reference sequence). V was trimmed by 4 bases and J by 5 bases, leaving 9 bases between them. Written as DNA, the CDR3 is TGTGCCAGCAGTTCAAGCAGCAACGAGCAGTACTTC. Protein product: CASSSSSNEQYF.

This sequence joins TRBV19 and TRBJ1-5; 12 nucleotides match TRBD1. Germline values: CDR1 LNHDA, CDR2 SQIVND (reference sequence). The CDR3 is 19 amino acids. The trim removed 3 bases at V and 6 bases at J, leaving 15 bases unmatched. The CDR3 DNA is TGTGCCAGTAGTATTTACGGGACAGGGGGCGTGCGGCAAGGTCAGCCCCAGCATTTT. This gives the protein CASSIYGTGGVRQGQPQHF. Full variable domain (remainder filled in from reference TRBV19 and TRBJ1-5): DGGITQSPKYLFRKEGQNVTLSCEQNLNHDAMYWYRQDPGQGLRLIYYSQIVNDFQKGDIAEGYSVSREKKESFPLTVTSAQKNPTAFYLCASSIYGTGGVRQGQPQHFGDGTRLSIL.

V gene TRBV27 combines with J gene TRBJ2-1; TRBD2 agrees at 8 bases. Trimming removed 2 bases from V and 3 bases from J; junction bases left unmatched: 9. In germline, CDR1 is MNHEY, CDR2 SMNVEV (reference sequence). There are 17 residues in the CDR3. The CDR3 nucleotides read TGTGCCAGCAGTTTAGGGCCTAGCGGGCGAGACTACAATGAGCAGTTCTTC. Amino acid sequence: CASSLGPSGRDYNEQFF.

The CDR3 DNA sequence: TGTGCCAGCAGCATAGAGAGGGACAGGGGGTACACCGGGGAGCTGTTTTTT. The encoded protein is CASSIERDRGYTGELFF. This chain uses TRBV9 with TRBJ2-2, with 11 bases lining up with TRBD1. Germline V gives CDR1 SGDLS, CDR2 YYNGEE. J lost 3 bases, V lost 4 bases, and 8 bases had no gene match. The CDR3 contains 17 residues.

V is TRBV28 and J is TRBJ2-3, with 10 bases identical to TRBD2. Trimming removed 6 bases from V and 1 base from J; junction bases left unmatched: 4. The CDR3 is 15 residues long. CDR1 and CDR2 (germline): MDHEN, SYDVKM. The DNA for the CDR3 is TGTGCCAGCAGGAAAGGACTAGCGGGCACAGATACGCAGTATTTT. Residues: CASRKGLAGTDTQYF.

J is TRBJ2-5 and V is TRBV9; D remains unclear. The CDR3 runs to 13 residues. Germline CDR1 and CDR2: SGDLS and YYNGEE. Between the trimmed V and J ends, which lost 4 bases and 2 bases, there was a span of 9 bases. CDR3 residues: CASSTPGQETQYF. In DNA form, the CDR3 reads TGTGCCAGCAGCACCCCCGGTCAAGAGACCCAGTACTTC.

The chain uses TRBV7-2 and TRBJ2-2; no reliable D call. The CDR3 length is 16 residues. V was clipped by 3 bases and J by 0 bases, with 11 bases between them. Germline CDR1 SGHTA, CDR2 FQGNSA. CDR3 protein: CASSFPPTTNTGELFF. The CDR3 bases are TGTGCCAGCAGCTTCCCCCCTACTACGAACACCGGGGAGCTGTTTTTT.

The chain links TRBV9 to TRBJ1-1; D call uncertain. The CDR3 has 13 residues. Trimming shortened V by 7 bases and J by 1 base, and 11 bases separated the two germline ends. Per the germline V gene, CDR1 is SGDLS and CDR2 is YYNGEE. The CDR3 region has the DNA TGTGCCAGCGGTCCCGGCTCGAACACTGAAGCTTTCTTT. This encodes CASGPGSNTEAFF. The complete variable domain, with remaining parts taken from reference TRBV9 and TRBJ1-1, reads DSGVTQTPKHLITATGQRVTLRCSPRSGDLSVYWYQQSLDQGLQFLIQYYNGEERAKGNILERFSAQQFPDLHSELNLSSLELGDSALYFCASGPGSNTEAFFGQGTRLTVV.

This chain uses TRBV28 with TRBJ1-1; no clear D. Germline V gives CDR1 MDHEN, CDR2 SYDVKM. The CDR3 runs to 13 residues. Trimming removed 3 bases from V and 0 bases from J, with 5 bases in between. The CDR3 DNA reads as TGTGCCAGCAGTTTTATGTTGAACACTGAAGCTTTCTTT. The encoded protein is CASSFMLNTEAFF. The full variable domain, with the rest looked up from reference TRBV28 and TRBJ1-1, is DVKVTQSSRYLVKRTGEKVFLECVQDMDHENMFWYRQDPGLGLRLIYFSYDVKMKEKGDIPEGYSVSREKKERFSLILESASTNQTSMYLCASSFMLNTEAFFGQGTRLTVV.

The J gene is TRBJ1-4, the V gene TRBV15; TRBD1 aligns across 10 bases. The CDR3 contains 15 residues. Germline V gene data show CDR1 as LNHNV and CDR2 as YYDKDF (reference sequence). V dropped 1 base and J dropped 8; count of bases not matched to a gene: 4. The CDR3 loop is CATSRGTGGVEKLFF. The DNA of the CDR3 is TGTGCCACCAGCAGAGGGACAGGGGGGGTAGAAAAACTGTTTTTT. Combining the CDR3 with reference TRBV15 and TRBJ1-4 gives the whole variable domain DAMVIQNPRYQVTQFGKPVTLSCSQTLNHNVMYWYQQKSSQAPKLLFHYYDKDFNNEADTPDNFQSRRPNTSFCFLDIRSPGLGDTAMYLCATSRGTGGVEKLFFGSGTQLSVL.

V gene TRBV29-1 combines with J gene TRBJ2-7; TRBD2 is a possible D gene (6 bases). V lost 6 bases, J lost 3 bases, and 12 bases lay in between. This CDR3 comprises 12 residues. Germline lookup yields CDR1 SQVTM and CDR2 ANQGSEA. The CDR3 bases are TGCAGCGTCGTGGGAGGCAACTACGAGCAGTACTTC. This sequence encodes CSVVGGNYEQYF.

The chain recombines TRBV27 with TRBJ2-1, with 7 bases aligning to TRBD1. CDR1 is MNHEY, CDR2 SMNVEV, per germline (reference sequence). V lost 4 bases and J lost 3; bases outside the gene matches: 6. This CDR3 contains 15 residues. The CDR3 nucleotides read TGTGCCAGCAGTTCATCCGGGACAGTCTACAATGAGCAGTTCTTC. Translation gives CASSSSGTVYNEQFF.

The CDR3 region is CASSGAGRTEAFF. CDR3 bases: TGTGCCAGCAGCGGGGCAGGGAGGACTGAAGCTTTCTTT. The chain combines TRBV27 with TRBJ1-1; tentative D call: TRBD1 (5 bases). V was cut by 6 bases and J by 5 bases, with 13 bases left in between. CDR3 length: 13 amino acids. Germline V gene sequence: CDR1 MNHEY, CDR2 SMNVEV (reference sequence).